The clone carrying this T cell receptor beta chain was counted at least ten times. Time point specified: persistent/refractory GD, antithyroid drugs over 5 years with positive TRAb. RNA isolated from PBMCs was used to make the TCR library. V dropped 9 bases and J dropped 6; count of bases not matched to a gene: 7. There are 13 residues in the CDR3. The germline V gene encodes CDR1 SNHLY and CDR2 FYNNEI. The data are from a study of regulatory T cells in long-lasting Graves disease. Researchers made TCR beta libraries by using iRepertoire HTBI primers and running Arm-PCR on CDR3 regions. TCRdb used MiXCR to reprocess the multiplex PCR reads, holding one entry per CDR3 protein. The sample yields some 330,000 distinct CDR3 sequences, about 23% seen once.

The V and J genes are TRBV2 and TRBJ1-5, with 8 nucleotides matching TRBD1. The sample here was peripheral blood mononuclear cells (PBMCs), taken when the disease was refractory, from a patient treated with antithyroid drugs. This receptor was identified in a middle-aged woman with Graves disease. DNA of the CDR3: TGTGCCAGTACAGGACAGGGAGGTCAGCCCCAGCATTTT. It translates to CASTGQGGQPQHF. The full variable domain, its missing parts supplied by reference TRBV2 and TRBJ1-5, is EPEVTQTPSHQVTQMGQEVILRCVPISNHLYFYWYRQILGQKVEFLVSFYNNEISEKSEIFDDQFSVERPDGSNFTLKIRSTKLEDSAMYFCASTGQGGQPQHFGDGTRLSIL.